This TCR beta chain was sequenced in a study of regulatory dendritic cells for organ transplantation. With regard to this clone: What it recognizes is unknown.

Repertoires were generated with immunoSEQ multiplex PCR, while TCRdb's copy carries only in-frame clones and drops some. In the table there are 12,000 or so clones, about 60% of which are singletons. Germline V lookup: CDR1 MNHNY, CDR2 SVGAGI (reference sequence). The CDR3 length is 15 residues. V lost 2 bases and J lost 5; bases outside the gene matches: 5. Allogeneic regulatory or mature dendritic cells were co-cultured for about 5 days with CFSE-labeled sorted T cells at 1:10. The chain employs TRBV6-6 and TRBJ1-4; 7 bases are shared with TRBD1. Sequenced sample: naive CD8+ T cells from blood cultured with dendritic cells. As for subset: CD45RA+ naive T cells. The source of this sequence is a human donor in good health. The CDR3 reads CASSYEGQANEKLFF. As DNA, the CDR3 is TGTGCCAGCAGTTACGAAGGACAGGCGAATGAAAAACTGTTTTTT.